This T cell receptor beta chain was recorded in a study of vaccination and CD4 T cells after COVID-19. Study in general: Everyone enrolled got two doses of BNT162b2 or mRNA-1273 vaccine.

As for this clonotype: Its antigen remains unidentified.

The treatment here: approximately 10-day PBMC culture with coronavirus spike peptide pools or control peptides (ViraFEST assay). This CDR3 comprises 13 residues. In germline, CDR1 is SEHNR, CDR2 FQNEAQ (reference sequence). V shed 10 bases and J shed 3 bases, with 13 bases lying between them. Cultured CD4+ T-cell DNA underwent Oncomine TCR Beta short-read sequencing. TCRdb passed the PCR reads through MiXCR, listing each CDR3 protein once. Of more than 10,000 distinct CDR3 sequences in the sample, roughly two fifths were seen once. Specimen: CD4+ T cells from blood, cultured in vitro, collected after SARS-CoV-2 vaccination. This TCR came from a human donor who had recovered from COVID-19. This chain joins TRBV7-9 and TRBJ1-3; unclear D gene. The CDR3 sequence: CATRRTGGNTIYF. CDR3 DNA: TGTGCCACCCGACGAACCGGTGGAAACACCATATATTTT. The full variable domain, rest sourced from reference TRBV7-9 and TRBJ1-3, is DTGVSQNPRHKITKRGQNVTFRCDPISEHNRLYWYRQTLGQGPEFLTYFQNEAQLEKSRLLSDRFSAERPKGSFSTLEIQRTEQGDSAMYLCATRRTGGNTIYFGEGSWLTVV.